This TCR beta chain is from a study of Graves' ophthalmopathy and Graves' hyperthyroidism. In germline, CDR1 is MRHNA, CDR2 SNTAGT. The CDR3 is 18 residues long. V shed 7 bases and J 2 bases; nucleotides not matched to a gene: 9. Remarks on this clonotype: The antigen is undetermined.

Study-wide results and limits: Among thyroid clonotypes expanded above 0.001 frequency, most also appeared in blood.

As the template, RNA transcripts were used to amplify TCR beta CDR3 regions. The authors performed first-round RT-PCR with HTBI primers and then a second-round multiplex PCR. TCRdb itself ran the multiplex PCR reads through MiXCR, one entry per CDR3 protein. Here the sample spans around 1.1 million distinct CDR3 sequences, approximately 35% being singletons. This receptor was taken from an adult man with Graves' hyperthyroidism. The J gene is TRBJ2-2, the V gene TRBV6-4, with 14 bases identical to TRBD2. Sequenced: peripheral blood or thyroid tissue (not recorded which). The CDR3 region has the DNA TGTGCCAGCACCCGGCGGACTAGCGGGAGGATAAACACCGGGGAGCTGTTTTTT. Encoded protein: CASTRRTSGRINTGELFF.